The clone carrying this T cell receptor (beta chain) was counted between two and nine times. This sample was included in a study of blood T cell repertoires in COVID-19. Study summary: T cells, B-cell-depleted T cells, or PBMCs supplied cDNA or gDNA.

Germline trimming cut 3 bases from V and 8 bases from J; bases unmatched to any gene: 4. This CDR3 has 13 amino acids. Germline V gives CDR1 LGHDT, CDR2 YNNKEL (reference sequence). Study processing details: For nucleated cells, counts were estimated from reference gene primer amplification. Assay used: immunoSEQ multiplex PCR; TCRdb lists only in-frame clones, some missing. The V and J calls and the clone size are those of that table, but D and trimming were determined from the DNA. The repertoire holds a few hundred thousand clones, about four fifths seen once, with roughly 3.1% in the top ten. In terms of age and location, participants ranged from roughly 18 to 89 years and lived in about two dozen US areas.

The chain has TRBV3-1 (or the pseudogene TRBV3-2) and TRBJ1-2; 9 bases are a match to TRBD1. The TCR sequence derives from a man aged 50 to 59 who had recovered from COVID-19. The source material was PBMCs or T cells enriched from blood (not recorded which). The CDR3: CASSHWTGDGYTF. In DNA, the CDR3 is TGTGCCAGCAGCCACTGGACAGGGGACGGCTACACCTTC.